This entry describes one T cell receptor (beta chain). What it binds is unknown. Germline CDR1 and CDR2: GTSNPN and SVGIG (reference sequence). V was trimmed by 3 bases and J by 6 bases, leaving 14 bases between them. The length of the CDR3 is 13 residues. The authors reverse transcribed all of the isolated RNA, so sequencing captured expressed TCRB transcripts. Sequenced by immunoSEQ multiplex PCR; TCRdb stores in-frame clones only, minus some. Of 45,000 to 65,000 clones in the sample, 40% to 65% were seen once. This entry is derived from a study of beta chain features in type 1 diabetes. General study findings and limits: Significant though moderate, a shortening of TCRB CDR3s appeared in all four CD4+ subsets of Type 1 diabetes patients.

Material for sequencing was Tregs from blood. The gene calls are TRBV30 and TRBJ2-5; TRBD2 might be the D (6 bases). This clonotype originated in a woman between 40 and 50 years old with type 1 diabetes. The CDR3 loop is CAWSPSGGKTQYF. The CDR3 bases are TGTGCCTGGAGCCCAAGTGGGGGGAAGACCCAGTACTTC.